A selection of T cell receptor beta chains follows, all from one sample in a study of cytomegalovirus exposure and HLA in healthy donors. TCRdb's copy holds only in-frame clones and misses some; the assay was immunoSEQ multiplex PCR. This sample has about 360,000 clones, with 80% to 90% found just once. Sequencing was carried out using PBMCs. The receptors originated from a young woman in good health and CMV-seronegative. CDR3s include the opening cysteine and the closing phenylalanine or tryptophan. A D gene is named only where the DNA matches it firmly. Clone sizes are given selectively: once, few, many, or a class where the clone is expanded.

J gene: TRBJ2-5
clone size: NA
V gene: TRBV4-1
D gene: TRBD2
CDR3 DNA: TGCGCCAGCAGCCTGCGGACTAGCGGGCAAGAGACCCAGTACTTC
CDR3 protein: CASSLRTSGQETQYF

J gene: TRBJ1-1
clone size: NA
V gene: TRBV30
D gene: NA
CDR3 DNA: TGTGCCTGGAGCCCGAGGACTGGCAGTGAAGCTTTCTTT
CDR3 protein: CAWSPRTGSEAFF

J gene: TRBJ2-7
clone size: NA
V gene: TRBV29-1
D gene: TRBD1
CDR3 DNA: TGCAGCGTTGATCAAGGGACAGTTGGGGGCGGGGAGCAGTACTTC
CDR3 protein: CSVDQGTVGGGEQYF

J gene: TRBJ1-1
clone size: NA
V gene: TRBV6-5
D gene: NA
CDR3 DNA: TGTGCCAGTCCGATGCTAGGACACCATGAAGCTTTCTTT
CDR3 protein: CASPMLGHHEAFF

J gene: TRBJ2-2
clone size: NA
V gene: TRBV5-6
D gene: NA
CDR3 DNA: TGTGCCAGCAGCTTAATCGCGAGGGCGGGAACCGGGGAGCTGTTTTTT
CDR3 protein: CASSLIARAGTGELFF

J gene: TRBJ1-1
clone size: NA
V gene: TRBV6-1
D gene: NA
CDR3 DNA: TGTGCCAGCAGTGAACCGAGACAGACGAACACTGAAGCTTTCTTT
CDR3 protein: CASSEPRQTNTEAFF

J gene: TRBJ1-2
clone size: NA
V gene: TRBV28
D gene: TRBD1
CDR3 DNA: TGTGCCAGCAGTTTATTGCGAGAGGGGGCCAACTATGGCTACACCTTC
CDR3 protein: CASSLLREGANYGYTF

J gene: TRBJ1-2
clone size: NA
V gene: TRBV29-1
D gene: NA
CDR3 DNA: TGCAGCGTTAGGGGAGGGCAAAAGGACGGCTACACCTTC
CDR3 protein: CSVRGGQKDGYTF

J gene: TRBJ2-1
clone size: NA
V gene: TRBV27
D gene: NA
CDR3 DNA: TGTGCCACCGGCGTAGGGGGGGCTATCAATGAGCAGTTCTTC
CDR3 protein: CATGVGGAINEQFF

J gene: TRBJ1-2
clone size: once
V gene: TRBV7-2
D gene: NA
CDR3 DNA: TGTGCCAGCAGCCCCACGTCGGCGGGACCAGGGAGCGGCTACACCTTC
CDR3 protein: CASSPTSAGPGSGYTF

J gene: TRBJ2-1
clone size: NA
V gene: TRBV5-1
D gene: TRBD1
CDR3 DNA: TGCGCCAGCAGCATAGGGGACAGGGGGTCCACTACCAATGAGCAGTTCTTC
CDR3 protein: CASSIGDRGSTTNEQFF

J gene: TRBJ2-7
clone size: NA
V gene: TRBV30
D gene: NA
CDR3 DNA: TGTGCCTTCAGCCCGGGCTACGAGCAGTACTTC
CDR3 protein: CAFSPGYEQYF

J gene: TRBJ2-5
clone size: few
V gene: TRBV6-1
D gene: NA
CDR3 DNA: TGTGCCAGCAGTGAGCAGGGGGGTAGTCAAGAGACCCAGTACTTC
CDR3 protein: CASSEQGGSQETQYF

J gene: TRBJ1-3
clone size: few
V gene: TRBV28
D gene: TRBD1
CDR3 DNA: TGTGCCAGCAGGACTTCGACAGGGGATAACTCTGGAAACACCATATATTTT
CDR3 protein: CASRTSTGDNSGNTIYF

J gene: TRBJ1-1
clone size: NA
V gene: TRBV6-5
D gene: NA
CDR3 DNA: TGTGCCAGCAGTTACAAGGAGAAGGCTTTCTTT
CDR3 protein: CASSYKEKAFF

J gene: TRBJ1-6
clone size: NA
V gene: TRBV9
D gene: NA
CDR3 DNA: TGTGCCAGCAGCCCCAGCTCCTATAATTCACCCCTCCACTTT
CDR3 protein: CASSPSSYNSPLHF

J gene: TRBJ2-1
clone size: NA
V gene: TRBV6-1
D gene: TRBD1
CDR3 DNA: TGTGCCAGCACGTCGACAGGGCGGCCCAATGAGCAGTTCTTC
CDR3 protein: CASTSTGRPNEQFF

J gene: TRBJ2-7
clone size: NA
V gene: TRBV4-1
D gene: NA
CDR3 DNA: TGCGCCAGCAGCCAACGCGGGGTCTGGGAGGACGAGCAGTACTTC
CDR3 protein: CASSQRGVWEDEQYF

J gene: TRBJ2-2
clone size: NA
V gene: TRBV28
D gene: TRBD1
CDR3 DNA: TGTGCCAGCAGTTTGGGACAGGCCTCCGGGGAGCTGTTTTTT
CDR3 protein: CASSLGQASGELFF